What follows is one T cell receptor (beta chain) and its context. The data are from a study of blood T cell repertoires in COVID-19. Study in general: Acute-phase and convalescent COVID-19 samples originated in the United States, Italy and Spain.

CDR1 and CDR2 from the germline V gene are MRHNA and SNTAGT. The CDR3 totals 17 residues. Trimming shortened V by 5 bases and J by 0 bases, and 16 bases separated the two germline ends. The table came from immunoSEQ multiplex PCR; TCRdb's copy has only in-frame clones and leaves some out. Of 200,000 to 250,000 clones listed, around 86% are singletons. Input material: peripheral blood. The sequence was obtained from a human donor in a cohort sampled during active COVID-19. The chain combines TRBV6-4 with TRBJ2-2, with D maybe TRBD1 (5 bases). Here the CDR3 reads CASSISDSPTNTGELFF. The CDR3 DNA follows: TGTGCCAGCAGTATATCCGACAGCCCGACGAACACCGGGGAGCTGTTTTTT.